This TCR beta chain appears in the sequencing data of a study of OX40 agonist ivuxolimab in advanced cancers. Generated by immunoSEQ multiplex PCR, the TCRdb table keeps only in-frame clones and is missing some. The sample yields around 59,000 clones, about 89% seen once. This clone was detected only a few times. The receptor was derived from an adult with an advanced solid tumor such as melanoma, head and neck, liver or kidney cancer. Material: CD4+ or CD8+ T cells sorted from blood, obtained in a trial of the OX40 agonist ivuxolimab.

The chain's CDR3 is CASSQNPGQADGEKLFF. CDR3 in DNA: TGCGCCAGCAGCCAAAATCCAGGACAGGCGGACGGAGAAAAACTGTTTTTT. The chain carries TRBV4-3 and TRBJ1-4; TRBD1 matches 7 bases. This CDR3 region has 17 residues. Per the germline V gene, CDR1 is LGHNA and CDR2 is YSLEER. V gave up 2 bases and J gave up 8 bases; unmatched junction bases: 14.